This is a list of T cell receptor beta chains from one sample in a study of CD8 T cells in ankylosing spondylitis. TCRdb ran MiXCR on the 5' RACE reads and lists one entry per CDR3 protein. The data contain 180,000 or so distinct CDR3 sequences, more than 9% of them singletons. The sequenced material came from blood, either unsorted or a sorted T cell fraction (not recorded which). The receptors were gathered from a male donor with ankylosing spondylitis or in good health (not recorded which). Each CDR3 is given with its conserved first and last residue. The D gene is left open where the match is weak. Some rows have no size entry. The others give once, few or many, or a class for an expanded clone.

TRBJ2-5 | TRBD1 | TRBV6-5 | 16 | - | CASSYLSTGARETQYF | TGTGCCAGCAGTTACCTTTCCACAGGGGCGCGCGAGACCCAGTACTTC
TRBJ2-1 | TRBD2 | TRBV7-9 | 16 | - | CASSSTGTSGINEQFF | TGTGCCAGCAGCTCAACCGGGACTAGCGGGATCAATGAGCAGTTCTTC
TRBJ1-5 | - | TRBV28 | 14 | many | CASSRGRGNQPQHF | TGTGCCAGCAGTAGGGGACGGGGCAATCAGCCCCAGCATTTT
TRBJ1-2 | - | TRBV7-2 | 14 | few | CASSSAVIHYGYTF | TGTGCCAGCAGCTCGGCAGTAATTCACTATGGCTACACCTTC
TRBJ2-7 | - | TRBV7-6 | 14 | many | CASSPYSGPYEQYF | TGTGCCAGCAGCCCGTACTCGGGACCCTACGAGCAGTACTTC
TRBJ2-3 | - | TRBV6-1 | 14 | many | CASSRDRPTDTQYF | TGTGCCAGCAGCAGGGACCGACCCACAGATACGCAGTATTTT
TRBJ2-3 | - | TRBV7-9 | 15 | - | CASSSRQRSTDTQYF | TGTGCCAGCAGCAGCCGACAGAGGAGCACAGATACGCAGTATTTT
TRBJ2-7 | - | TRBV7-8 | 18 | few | CASSLDGIGTPFSYEQYF | TGTGCCAGCAGCTTAGACGGGATCGGGACGCCTTTTTCCTACGAGCAGTACTTC
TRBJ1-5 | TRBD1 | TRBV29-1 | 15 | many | CSVTTGGLGNQPQHF | TGCAGCGTTACGACAGGGGGCCTCGGGAATCAGCCCCAGCATTTT
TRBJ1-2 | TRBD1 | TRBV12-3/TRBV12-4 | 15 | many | CASSTQGAGGGGYTF | TGTGCCAGCAGTACCCAGGGGGCCGGGGGAGGTGGCTACACCTTC
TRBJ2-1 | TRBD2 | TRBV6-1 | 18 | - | CASISGTSGRAASNEQFF | TGTGCCAGCATCTCCGGGACTAGCGGGAGGGCCGCGTCCAATGAGCAGTTCTTC
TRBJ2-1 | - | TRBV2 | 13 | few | CASSVSDFNEQFF | TGTGCCAGCAGTGTCAGCGACTTTAATGAGCAGTTCTTC
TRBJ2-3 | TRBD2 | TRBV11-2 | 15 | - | CASSSSSGGADTQYF | TGTGCCAGCAGCTCCTCAAGCGGGGGCGCAGATACGCAGTATTTT
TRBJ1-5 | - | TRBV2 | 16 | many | CASRPPPGTSNQPQHF | TGTGCCAGCAGGCCCCCCCCCGGAACCAGCAATCAGCCCCAGCATTTT
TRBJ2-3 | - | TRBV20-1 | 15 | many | CSAPGSLGRTDTQYF | TGCAGTGCTCCAGGCTCCTTGGGCCGCACAGATACGCAGTATTTT
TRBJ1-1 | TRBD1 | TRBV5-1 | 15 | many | CASTRTGPMNTEAFF | TGCGCCAGTACGCGGACAGGCCCCATGAACACTGAAGCTTTCTTT
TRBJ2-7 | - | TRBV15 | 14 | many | CATSRDYDSYEQYF | TGTGCCACCAGCAGAGATTACGACTCCTACGAGCAGTACTTC
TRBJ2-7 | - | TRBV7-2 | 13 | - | CASSLSPLYEQYF | TGTGCCAGCAGCTTGAGCCCCCTCTACGAGCAGTACTTC
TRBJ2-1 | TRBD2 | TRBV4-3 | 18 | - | CASSQDLTSGGVVDEQFF | TGCGCCAGCAGCCAAGATTTGACTAGCGGGGGGGTGGTGGATGAGCAGTTCTTC
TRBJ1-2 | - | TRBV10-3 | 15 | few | CAISEGGNPNYGYTF | TGTGCCATCAGTGAGGGAGGGAACCCTAACTATGGCTACACCTTC
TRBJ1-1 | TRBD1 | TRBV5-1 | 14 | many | CASSLAGGQTEAFF | TGCGCCAGCAGCTTGGCAGGGGGCCAGACTGAAGCTTTCTTT
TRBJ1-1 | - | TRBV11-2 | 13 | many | CASSLERGAEAFF | TGTGCCAGCAGCTTAGAAAGGGGCGCTGAAGCTTTCTTT
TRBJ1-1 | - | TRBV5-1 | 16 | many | CASSQGLLRENTEAFF | TGCGCCAGCAGCCAGGGCCTACTGAGGGAGAACACTGAAGCTTTCTTT
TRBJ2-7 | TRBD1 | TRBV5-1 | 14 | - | CASSGTGASYEQYF | TGCGCCAGCAGCGGGACAGGAGCCTCCTACGAGCAGTACTTC
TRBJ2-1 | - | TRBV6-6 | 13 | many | CASSFKGYNEQFF | TGTGCCAGCAGTTTCAAAGGGTACAATGAGCAGTTCTTC
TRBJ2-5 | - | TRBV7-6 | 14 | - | CASSLIRGGETQYF | TGTGCCAGCAGCTTAATCAGAGGAGGAGAGACCCAGTACTTC
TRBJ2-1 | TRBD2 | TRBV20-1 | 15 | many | CSARVGAGGSQEQFF | TGCAGTGCTAGAGTTGGCGCGGGGGGTTCCCAAGAGCAGTTCTTC
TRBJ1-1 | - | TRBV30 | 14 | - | CAWSDGFEVAEAFF | TGTGCCTGGAGTGATGGGTTCGAGGTCGCTGAAGCTTTCTTT
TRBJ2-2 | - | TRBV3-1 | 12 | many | CASSHTSGELFF | TGTGCCAGCAGCCATACTAGCGGGGAGCTGTTTTTT
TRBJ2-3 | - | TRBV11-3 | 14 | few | CASNPGSRTDTQYF | TGTGCCAGCAACCCAGGGAGTAGAACAGATACGCAGTATTTT
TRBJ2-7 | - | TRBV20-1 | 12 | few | CSARLRMQEQYF | TGCAGTGCTAGACTCAGGATGCAGGAGCAGTACTTC
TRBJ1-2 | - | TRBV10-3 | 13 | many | CAISEGGGYGYTF | TGTGCCATCAGTGAGGGGGGCGGCTATGGCTACACCTTC
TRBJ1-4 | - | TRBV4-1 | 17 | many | CASSQAAGALTNEKLFF | TGCGCCAGCAGCCAAGCGGCGGGGGCGTTAACTAATGAAAAACTGTTTTTT
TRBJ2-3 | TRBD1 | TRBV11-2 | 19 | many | CASSSPVLQGAISTDTQYF | TGTGCCAGCAGCTCCCCAGTCTTGCAGGGGGCAATAAGCACAGATACGCAGTATTTT
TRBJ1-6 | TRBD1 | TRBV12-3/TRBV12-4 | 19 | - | CASCLLRQGLSSYNSPLHF | TGTGCCAGCTGTTTACTCCGACAGGGGTTGAGCTCCTATAATTCACCCCTCCACTTT
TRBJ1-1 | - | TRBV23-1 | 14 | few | CASTLGGMNTEAFF | TGCGCCAGCACCCTGGGAGGGATGAACACTGAAGCTTTCTTT
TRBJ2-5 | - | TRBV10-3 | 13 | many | CAISESPQETQYF | TGTGCCATCAGTGAGTCCCCACAAGAGACCCAGTACTTC
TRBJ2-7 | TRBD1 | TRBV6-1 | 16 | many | CASSPFARGSSYEQYF | TGTGCCAGCAGCCCTTTTGCCAGGGGGAGTTCCTACGAGCAGTACTTC
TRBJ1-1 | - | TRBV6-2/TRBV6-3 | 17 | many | CASSFPRGRRMNTEAFF | TGTGCCAGCAGTTTTCCCAGGGGAAGGCGTATGAACACTGAAGCTTTCTTT
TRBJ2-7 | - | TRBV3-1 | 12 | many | CASSQTFYEQYF | TGTGCCAGCAGCCAAACATTCTACGAGCAGTACTTC
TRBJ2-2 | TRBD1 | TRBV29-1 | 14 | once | CSAPGGPNTGELFF | TGCAGCGCCCCAGGGGGACCGAACACCGGGGAGCTGTTTTTT
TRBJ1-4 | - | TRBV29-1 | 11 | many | CSVAGGEKLFF | TGCAGCGTTGCGGGTGGTGAAAAACTGTTTTTT
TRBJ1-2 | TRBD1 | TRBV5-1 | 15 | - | CASSLETGIYYGYTF | TGCGCCAGCAGCTTGGAGACAGGGATTTACTATGGCTACACCTTC
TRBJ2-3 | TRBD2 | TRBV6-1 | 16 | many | CASRESGGSSTDTQYF | TGTGCCAGCAGGGAATCGGGGGGATCTAGCACAGATACGCAGTATTTT
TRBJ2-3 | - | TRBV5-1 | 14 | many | CASSGRGGADTQYF | TGCGCCAGCAGCGGGCGGGGAGGAGCAGATACGCAGTATTTT
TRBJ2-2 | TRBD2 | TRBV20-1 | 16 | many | CSARDFRSGSSGELFF | TGCAGTGCTAGAGATTTTAGAAGCGGGAGTTCCGGGGAGCTGTTTTTT
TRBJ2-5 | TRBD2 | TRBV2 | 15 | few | CASSDLLAGAETQYF | TGTGCCAGCAGTGACTTGCTAGCGGGAGCAGAGACCCAGTACTTC
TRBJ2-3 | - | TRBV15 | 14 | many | CATSREGGPDTQYF | TGTGCCACCAGCAGAGAGGGGGGACCAGATACGCAGTATTTT
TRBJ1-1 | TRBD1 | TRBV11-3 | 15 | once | CASSKRQGANTEAFF | TGTGCCAGCAGCAAAAGACAGGGGGCAAACACTGAAGCTTTCTTT
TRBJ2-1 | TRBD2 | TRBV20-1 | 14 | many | CSARLSGNYNEQFF | TGCAGTGCTAGACTTAGCGGGAACTACAATGAGCAGTTCTTC
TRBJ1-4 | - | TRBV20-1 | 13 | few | CSALLRGNEKLFF | TGCAGTGCACTCCTTCGGGGGAATGAAAAACTGTTTTTT
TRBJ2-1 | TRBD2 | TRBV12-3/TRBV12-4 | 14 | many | CASSRREGPNEQFF | TGTGCCAGCAGTCGGCGGGAGGGCCCGAATGAGCAGTTCTTC